The following is a T cell receptor beta chain sequence with its context. Its antigen is not identified. Source study methods: Sequence data from immunoSEQ were junction-only and lacked quality scores; consequently, filtering differed. Method: immunoSEQ multiplex PCR; TCRdb's copy keeps in-frame clones and lacks some. The V and J calls and clone size were taken over from that table, and D and trimming were inferred from the DNA. The sample shows millions of clones, approximately 92% of them seen only once. The sample originates from a study of shared clonotypes between healthy human individuals. Whole-study findings and limits: The study sampled only blood, and tissue repertoires likely differ.

Germline CDR1 and CDR2: SGHTA and FQGNSA. Trimming took 3 bases from V and 6 from J, leaving 11 bases between them. CDR3 length: 13 amino acids. The rearrangement uses TRBV7-2 and TRBJ1-2; maybe TRBD1 (5 bases). This receptor was taken from a man between 18 and 35 years old in good health. Material: naive CD4+ T cells sorted from blood. Subset given: CD45RA+ positively selected. CDR3 sequence reads: CASSFSRGDGYTF. CDR3 nucleotides: TGTGCCAGCAGCTTCTCACGGGGGGATGGCTACACCTTC.